This T cell receptor (beta chain) was captured by sequencing in a study of graft-versus-host responses after intestinal transplantation. Study information: Every transplant recipient was induced with anti-thymocyte globulin, then maintained on tacrolimus and steroids for about 3 years.

For this clone: Its antigen is unknown.

Only in-frame clones appear in the TCRdb table, and some are missing; sequencing was by immunoSEQ multiplex PCR. The table shows 96,000 or so clones, with 80% to 95% occurring only once. The CDR3 has 15 amino acids. Between the trimmed V and J ends, which lost 1 base and 0 bases, there was a span of 10 bases. Looked up from germline, CDR1 is SGHRS and CDR2 is YFSETQ. Study findings and constraints: Some patients had graft-donor T cell macrochimerism. In their allografts, the ratios of graft-versus-host to host-versus-graft T cell clones were high.

V usage is TRBV5-1 and J usage is TRBJ1-1; a possible D gene is TRBD1 (5 bases). The sequence was obtained from a human donor who received an intestinal transplant. This specimen was unstimulated CD4+ T cells sorted from spleen or lymph node cells, taken before intestinal transplant. For the CDR3, the DNA is TGCGCCAGCAGCTTGAGCCGGGGGATGAACACTGAAGCTTTCTTT. It encodes CASSLSRGMNTEAFF.